The rows below give T cell receptor beta chains drawn from one sample of a study of Ad26.COV2.S vaccination and SARS-CoV-2 variants. TCRdb keeps only in-frame clones here, not all; method: immunoSEQ multiplex PCR. The data contain about 370,000 clones, approximately 86% of them singletons. The source material was peripheral blood, sampled in a trial of Ad26.COV2.S vaccine versus placebo. Receptors were obtained from a person aged 18 to 59 who received the Ad26.COV2.S COVID-19 vaccine or a placebo. CDR3s include the opening cysteine and the closing phenylalanine or tryptophan. The D gene is left open where the match is weak. Rows give clone size only sometimes, using once, few, many, or a class for an expanded clone.

d_call	clone_size	j_call	v_call	cdr3_aa	cdr3_nt
.	once	TRBJ2-5	TRBV7-2	CASSSGLREETQYF	TGTGCCAGCAGCTCGGGACTCCGGGAAGAGACCCAGTACTTC
.	once	TRBJ1-2	TRBV7-2	CASSLGTYNLGYTF	TGTGCCAGCAGCTTGGGGACGTACAATCTTGGCTACACCTTC
.	.	TRBJ1-3	TRBV9	CASSVGSSGNTIYF	TGTGCCAGCAGCGTAGGGTCCTCTGGAAACACCATATATTTT
TRBD1	few	TRBJ1-1	TRBV5-4	CASSLVGTGNTEAFF	TGTGCCAGCAGCTTGGTAGGGACAGGGAACACTGAAGCTTTCTTT
TRBD1	.	TRBJ2-7	TRBV3-1/TRBV3-2	CASSQEGTVSYEQYF	TGTGCCAGCAGCCAAGAGGGGACAGTTTCCTACGAGCAGTACTTC
.	few	TRBJ1-2	TRBV6-1	CASSEAPTGLYGYTF	TGTGCCAGCAGTGAAGCGCCTACGGGGTTATATGGCTACACCTTC
.	.	TRBJ1-3	TRBV15	CATSRDRGSGNTIYF	TGTGCCACCAGCAGGGACAGAGGCTCTGGAAACACCATATATTTT
.	once	TRBJ2-5	TRBV7-9	CASSSRTVPGETQYF	TGTGCCAGCAGCTCGAGGACTGTCCCTGGAGAGACCCAGTACTTC
.	.	TRBJ1-6	TRBV2	CASTTDYNSPLHF	TGTGCCAGCACTACCGATTATAATTCACCCCTCCACTTT
.	.	TRBJ1-4	TRBV6-2/TRBV6-3	CASSRGLNEKLFF	TGTGCCAGCAGTCGGGGCTTAAATGAAAAACTGTTTTTT
TRBD2	.	TRBJ2-7	TRBV11-2	CASSLGSGGYEQYF	TGTGCCAGCAGCTTAGGTAGCGGGGGTTACGAGCAGTACTTC
TRBD2	.	TRBJ2-3	TRBV2	CASLAGGGGDTQYF	TGTGCCAGCCTAGCGGGGGGTGGTGGAGATACGCAGTATTTT
.	.	TRBJ1-2	TRBV2	CASSEGGLNYGYTF	TGTGCCAGCAGTGAAGGAGGGTTGAACTATGGCTACACCTTC
.	.	TRBJ2-5	TRBV9	CASSVQGSQGQETQYF	TGTGCCAGCAGCGTTCAGGGGAGTCAGGGCCAAGAGACCCAGTACTTC
.	.	TRBJ1-2	TRBV6-7	CASSYPRRSYGYTF	TGTGCCAGCAGTTACCCTCGACGGAGCTATGGCTACACCTTC
.	.	TRBJ2-3	TRBV5-6	CASSFRDYFSDTQYF	TGTGCCAGCAGCTTTCGTGACTATTTCTCAGATACGCAGTATTTT
.	.	TRBJ2-3	TRBV5-1	CASSGQTSTDTQYF	TGCGCCAGCAGCGGACAGACTAGCACAGATACGCAGTATTTT
TRBD1	.	TRBJ2-2	TRBV6-5	CASSPGQGYRELFF	TGTGCCAGCAGTCCGGGACAGGGCTACCGGGAGCTGTTTTTT
TRBD1	.	TRBJ1-1	TRBV6-5	CASSNRDREFTEAFF	TGTGCCAGCAGTAACCGGGACAGGGAATTCACTGAAGCTTTCTTT
.	.	TRBJ1-5	TRBV2	CASSQGTGHPQPQHF	TGTGCCAGCAGCCAAGGCACAGGGCATCCTCAGCCCCAGCATTTT
.	.	TRBJ1-1	TRBV27	CASSVSQGDAEAFF	TGTGCCAGCAGTGTCTCACAGGGTGACGCTGAAGCTTTCTTT
.	.	TRBJ1-4	TRBV19	CASSIERDAREKLFF	TGTGCCAGTAGTATAGAGAGGGACGCTCGCGAAAAACTGTTTTTT
.	.	TRBJ2-5	TRBV7-2	CASSLVLQRQETQYF	TGTGCCAGCAGCCTCGTCCTGCAGCGCCAAGAGACCCAGTACTTC
.	.	TRBJ1-2	TRBV6-5	CASRRGANYGYTF	TGTGCCAGCAGGAGGGGTGCAAACTATGGCTACACCTTC
.	.	TRBJ1-1	TRBV19	CASSWRTMNTEAFF	TGTGCCAGTAGCTGGCGGACCATGAACACTGAAGCTTTCTTT
TRBD1	.	TRBJ1-6	TRBV5-8	CASSPGQGRSPLHF	TGTGCCAGCAGCCCCGGACAGGGTCGCTCACCCCTCCACTTT
TRBD1	.	TRBJ1-1	TRBV2	CASSEGTGGAFRNTEAFF	TGTGCCAGCAGTGAAGGAACAGGGGGCGCATTTAGGAACACTGAAGCTTTCTTT
.	.	TRBJ1-5	TRBV10-3	CAISESTGAGQPQHF	TGTGCCATCAGTGAGTCGACGGGGGCGGGTCAGCCCCAGCATTTT
TRBD1	.	TRBJ2-5	TRBV7-9	CASSGRDSGTQYF	TGTGCCAGCAGCGGCCGGGACAGTGGGACCCAGTACTTC
.	.	TRBJ1-1	TRBV4-1	CASSQVAGEDKAFF	TGCGCCAGCAGCCAAGTGGCAGGGGAAGATAAAGCTTTCTTT
TRBD2	.	TRBJ2-1	TRBV7-2	CASSLVAGGYNEQFF	TGTGCCAGCAGCTTAGTAGCGGGGGGGTACAATGAGCAGTTCTTC
.	.	TRBJ2-6	TRBV5-5	CASSLGGSGANVLTF	TGTGCCAGCAGCTTGGGGGGCTCTGGGGCCAACGTCCTGACTTTC
.	.	TRBJ1-6	TRBV6-2/TRBV6-3	CASSYWTVYNSPLHF	TGTGCCAGCAGTTATTGGACGGTCTATAATTCACCCCTCCACTTT
.	.	TRBJ1-4	TRBV7-6	CASSLSGFEGEKLFF	TGTGCCAGCAGCTTGTCAGGGTTTGAGGGTGAAAAACTGTTTTTT
.	.	TRBJ1-5	TRBV27	CASSLGRSLEGPQHF	TGTGCCAGCAGTTTGGGCCGGAGTTTGGAAGGGCCCCAGCATTTT
TRBD1	.	TRBJ1-1	TRBV6-6	CASSLTGVNTEAFF	TGTGCCAGCAGTCTTACAGGGGTAAACACTGAAGCTTTCTTT
.	.	TRBJ1-2	TRBV6-1	CASSEGSGGYTF	TGTGCCAGCAGTGAGGGGAGTGGTGGCTACACCTTC
TRBD1	.	TRBJ1-1	TRBV25-1	CASSELKDRGSPEAFF	TGTGCCAGCAGTGAGTTAAAAGACAGGGGTTCCCCTGAAGCTTTCTTT